The 14 T cell receptor beta chains below come from one sample, sequenced in a study of blood T cell repertoires in COVID-19. The method was immunoSEQ multiplex PCR; TCRdb's version includes in-frame clones alone and lacks a portion of them. This repertoire shows approximately 100,000 clones, approximately 84% found once; its top ten account for 2% to 2.5%. Sequencing used peripheral blood. These receptors originate from a human donor in a cohort sampled during active COVID-19.

The chain recombines TRBV21-1 with TRBJ2-7; whether TRBD1, the table's D call, matches the DNA was not checked. TRBV21-1 is shown as a pseudogene. CDR3 size: 17 residues. CDR3 amino acids: CASSDYHLPGQGGEQYF. In DNA, the CDR3 is TGTGCCAGCAGCGACTACCACTTACCGGGACAGGGGGGCGAGCAGTACTTC.

This sequence joins TRBV28 and TRBJ1-2, with D unresolved. The CDR3 has 12 amino acids. V gave up 5 bases and J gave up 8 bases, with 12 bases separating them. From germline, CDR1 is MDHEN and CDR2 SYDVKM. In DNA form, the CDR3 reads TGTGCCAGCAGTCCCCCTAGTGGGGGCTACACCTTC. As protein: CASSPPSGGYTF.

The chain links TRBV9 to TRBJ1-5; D perhaps matches TRBD1 (6 bases). Trimming took off 4 bases at V and 2 bases at J, with 13 bases between the two ends. CDR3 size: 15 residues. Germline assignment: CDR1 SGDLS and CDR2 YYNGEE. CDR3 region: CASSQGPEGNQPQHF. The CDR3 DNA follows: TGTGCCAGCAGCCAGGGGCCCGAGGGCAATCAGCCCCAGCATTTT.

CDR3 DNA sequence: TGTGCCAGCAGTGCTTATGGACAGGGGGGGGAGACCCAGTACTTC. Its translation is CASSAYGQGGETQYF. The V call is TRBV2, the J call TRBJ2-5, with 10 bases aligning to TRBD1. Per the germline V gene, CDR1 is SNHLY and CDR2 is FYNNEI. The CDR3 covers 15 residues. V gave up 4 bases and J gave up 5 bases; unmatched junction bases: 7. Full variable domain (rest looked up from reference TRBV2 and TRBJ2-5): EPEVTQTPSHQVTQMGQEVILRCVPISNHLYFYWYRQILGQKVEFLVSFYNNEISEKSEIFDDQFSVERPDGSNFTLKIRSTKLEDSAMYFCASSAYGQGGETQYFGPGTRLLVL.

The rearrangement uses TRBV9 and TRBJ2-3; 10 bases fit TRBD2. J gave up 6 bases and V 2 bases, and 6 bases lay outside the gene matches. Germline V gives CDR1 SGDLS, CDR2 YYNGEE. The CDR3 is 15 amino acids. CDR3 sequence (DNA): TGTGCCAGCAGCGTGCCTAGCGGGAGTTTGGATACGCAGTATTTT. It translates to CASSVPSGSLDTQYF. Full variable domain (remainder filled in from reference TRBV9 and TRBJ2-3): DSGVTQTPKHLITATGQRVTLRCSPRSGDLSVYWYQQSLDQGLQFLIQYYNGEERAKGNILERFSAQQFPDLHSELNLSSLELGDSALYFCASSVPSGSLDTQYFGPGTRLTVL.

The gene calls are TRBV5-1 and TRBJ1-2; perhaps TRBD1 as D (5 bases). The CDR3 runs to 13 residues. Between the trimmed V and J ends, which lost 2 bases and 7 bases, there was a span of 12 bases. Per germline, CDR1 SGHRS and CDR2 YFSETQ. The CDR3: CASSLDRAIGYTF. CDR3 DNA sequence: TGCGCCAGCAGCTTAGACAGAGCCATTGGCTACACCTTC. The whole variable domain, filled in from reference TRBV5-1 and TRBJ1-2, reads KAGVTQTPRYLIKTRGQQVTLSCSPISGHRSVSWYQQTPGQGLQFLFEYFSETQRNKGNFPGRFSGRQFSNSRSEMNVSTLELGDSALYLCASSLDRAIGYTFGSGTRLTVV.

This clone was found once. The rearrangement links TRBV6-5 to TRBJ2-5; 7 nucleotides match TRBD1. The CDR3 consists of 14 residues. Losses at the gene ends were 6 bases for V and 4 bases for J; bases not matched to a gene: 8. The germline CDR1 and CDR2 sequences are MNHEY and SVGAGI. In DNA form, the CDR3 reads TGTGCCAGCAGCGCTAACAGGGGTGGAGAGACCCAGTACTTC. Translation gives CASSANRGGETQYF.

The V gene is TRBV5-1, the J gene TRBJ1-1; no clear D gene. The CDR3 has 13 amino acids. Germline CDR1 reads SGHRS; CDR2 reads YFSETQ. V was trimmed by 2 bases and J by 1 base, leaving 6 bases between them. The CDR3 sequence: CASSFTENTEAFF. The CDR3 coding sequence is TGCGCCAGCAGCTTTACAGAGAACACTGAAGCTTTCTTT. The full variable domain, with the rest looked up from reference TRBV5-1 and TRBJ1-1, is KAGVTQTPRYLIKTRGQQVTLSCSPISGHRSVSWYQQTPGQGLQFLFEYFSETQRNKGNFPGRFSGRQFSNSRSEMNVSTLELGDSALYLCASSFTENTEAFFGQGTRLTVV.

The chain links TRBV7-3 to TRBJ2-1; 8 bases are a match to TRBD2. Germline-derived CDR1 and CDR2 are SGHTA and FQGTGA. The CDR3 has 15 residues. V shed 0 bases and J 6 bases; nucleotides not matched to a gene: 4. The CDR3 DNA is TGTGCCAGCAGCTTAACTGGCGGGGGGTTCAATGAGCAGTTCTTC. Protein: CASSLTGGGFNEQFF.

This rearrangement joins TRBV27 to TRBJ1-1; D remains unclear. Trimming stripped 5 bases from V and 1 base from J, with 17 bases between. From germline, CDR1 is MNHEY and CDR2 SMNVEV (reference sequence). The CDR3 consists of 16 residues. The CDR3 sequence: CASSPAPGVQNTEAFF. The DNA for the CDR3 is TGTGCCAGCAGTCCTGCGCCCGGGGTGCAGAACACTGAAGCTTTCTTT.

Only a few counts were recorded for this clone. This sequence joins TRBV28 and TRBJ1-1, with a tentative D call TRBD1 (6 bases). The CDR3 length is 14 residues. Germline values: CDR1 MDHEN, CDR2 SYDVKM. V gave up 5 bases and J gave up 6 bases, with 16 bases separating them. CDR3 sequence (DNA): TGTGCCAGCAGTACGAGACAGGCCCGCTCTGAAGCTTTCTTT. Protein: CASSTRQARSEAFF.

This chain joins TRBV28 and TRBJ2-7, with 7 nucleotides matching TRBD2. The trim removed 6 bases at V and 5 bases at J, leaving 7 bases unmatched. The CDR3 spans 13 residues. Germline V gene data show CDR1 as MDHEN and CDR2 as SYDVKM. The DNA for the CDR3 is TGTGCCAGCAGATCCGGGACTAACAACGAGCAGTACTTC. It is translated as CASRSGTNNEQYF.

This clone has more than one count but fewer than ten. The J gene is TRBJ1-4, the V gene TRBV6-1; no clear D gene. Germline V gene lookup returns CDR1 MNHNS and CDR2 SASEGT. CDR3 size: 14 residues. Trimming shortened V by 3 bases and J by 4 bases, and 9 bases separated the two germline ends. CDR3 DNA sequence: TGTGCCAGCAGTGAGTCTACAGTTAATGAAAAACTGTTTTTT. Amino acids: CASSESTVNEKLFF.

V is TRBV4-3 and J is TRBJ1-2; a possible D gene is TRBD1 (5 bases). The CDR3 has 14 amino acids. V lost 8 bases, J lost 0 bases, and 13 bases lay in between. Germline V gene data show CDR1 as LGHNA and CDR2 as YSLEER. The CDR3 protein is CASRPQGTNYGYTF. The CDR3 DNA is TGCGCCAGCCGACCTCAGGGAACTAACTATGGCTACACCTTC.